This is a list of T cell receptor beta chains from one sample in a study of cytomegalovirus exposure and HLA in healthy donors. Data came from immunoSEQ multiplex PCR; TCRdb stores just in-frame clones and leaves some out. Of about 150,000 clones listed, 55% to 70% are singletons. What was sequenced was PBMCs. These receptors were obtained from a woman aged 55-69 years in good health and CMV-seropositive. The CDR3 runs from the conserved cysteine through the conserved F or W. The D gene is left open where the match is weak. A row's size may be missing; if present it is once, few, many or a size class.

>TRBV2|TRBJ2-1|NA|NA
TGTGCCAGCAGTGAACGACGGACAGCCTACAATGAGCAGTTCTTC
CASSERRTAYNEQFF
>TRBV5-1|TRBJ1-3|NA|NA
TGCGCCAGCAGCCCCTTGGCAAATGGAAACACCATATATTTT
CASSPLANGNTIYF
>TRBV29-1|TRBJ2-7|TRBD1|NA
TGCAGCGTTCATGGGGACAGGATCGACGAGCAGTACTTC
CSVHGDRIDEQYF
>TRBV5-1|TRBJ2-7|TRBD1|NA
TGCGCCAGCAGCTTCGGACAGGGGGCAAACGAGCAGTACTTC
CASSFGQGANEQYF
>TRBV7-2|TRBJ2-7|NA|NA
TGTGCCGGCAGCTTAGAGGCAGGGAGGAACTACGAGCAGTACTTC
CAGSLEAGRNYEQYF
>TRBV25-1|TRBJ1-2|TRBD1|few
TGTGCCACCGTGGACAGGAGCTATGGCTACACCTTC
CATVDRSYGYTF
>TRBV28|TRBJ1-5|TRBD1|NA
TGTGCCAGCAGCGCAGGGACAGGGCTCCAGCATTTT
CASSAGTGLQHF
>TRBV19|TRBJ2-1|TRBD1|NA
TGTGCCAGCCGGGACAGGGGTTCCTACAATGAGCAGTTCTTC
CASRDRGSYNEQFF
>TRBV7-9|TRBJ2-6|TRBD1|few
TGTGCCAGCAGCTTGGTCAGGGGGCAGGGCTCTGGGGCCAACGTCCTGACTTTC
CASSLVRGQGSGANVLTF
>TRBV28|TRBJ2-7|NA|NA
TGTGCCAGCAGTTTTTCCGGGGACGAGCAGTACTTC
CASSFSGDEQYF
>TRBV14|TRBJ1-2|TRBD1|few
TGTGCCAGCAGCCAAACAGGGGCTAACTATGGCTACACCTTC
CASSQTGANYGYTF
>TRBV4-1|TRBJ1-2|NA|NA
TGCGCCAGCAGCCGAGGTCACTCTAACTATGGCTACACCTTC
CASSRGHSNYGYTF
>TRBV29-1|TRBJ1-2|NA|few
TGCAGCTCGTGGGGGGGAAATGGCTACACCTTC
CSSWGGNGYTF
>TRBV5-1|TRBJ2-2|NA|NA
TGCGCCAGCAGCCCCCACAGAGACGCGAACACCGGGGAGCTGTTTTTT
CASSPHRDANTGELFF
>TRBV30|TRBJ1-1|NA|NA
TGTGCCTGGATTATGGGCAGCACTGAAGCTTTCTTT
CAWIMGSTEAFF
>TRBV2|TRBJ2-3|TRBD2|once
TGTGCCAGCAAACTAGCGGGAGGGCCTTTTGGAGATACGCAGTATTTT
CASKLAGGPFGDTQYF
>TRBV5-5|TRBJ2-1|TRBD2|NA
TGTGCCAGCAGCTTGAGAGCGGGAGGGCCGGACAATGAGCAGTTCTTC
CASSLRAGGPDNEQFF
>TRBV6-5|TRBJ2-1|NA|once
TGTGCCAGCAGGCGACTAGTATCGGAAGAGCAGTTCTTC
CASRRLVSEEQFF
>TRBV11-3|TRBJ2-5|NA|NA
TGTGCCAGCAGCTTAGGAGGGACACACGTTCAAGAGACCCAGTACTTC
CASSLGGTHVQETQYF
>TRBV28|TRBJ2-7|TRBD2|NA
TGTGCCAGCAGCTCCGGACAGGGAGCGGGGGGGTCCTACGAGCAGTACTTC
CASSSGQGAGGSYEQYF
>TRBV10-3|TRBJ1-2|NA|NA
TGTGCCATCAGTGAGTCTACCAGGCTTCACTATGGCTACACCTTC
CAISESTRLHYGYTF
>TRBV7-2|TRBJ2-5|NA|NA
TGTGCCAGCAGCAAACAGATGCAAGAGACCCAGTACTTC
CASSKQMQETQYF
>TRBV7-9|TRBJ2-7|TRBD2|NA
TGTGCCAGCAGCTTATCCGGGGAGGGCGAGCAGTACTTC
CASSLSGEGEQYF
>TRBV18|TRBJ2-5|TRBD1|NA
TGTGCCAGCTCCCCGGACAGGCAAGAGACCCAGTACTTC
CASSPDRQETQYF
>TRBV11-2|TRBJ2-2|TRBD2|NA
TGTGCCAGCAGCTCGATAGGATCCAGCGGGAATGGGGAGCTGTTTTTT
CASSSIGSSGNGELFF
>TRBV7-2|TRBJ1-5|NA|NA
TGTGCCAGCAGCTTAGCGACAACGGAGGGCAATCAGCCCCAGCATTTT
CASSLATTEGNQPQHF
>TRBV5-5|TRBJ1-2|TRBD1|NA
TGTGCCAGCAGCACGCAGGGGGTCTATGGCTACACCTTC
CASSTQGVYGYTF
>TRBV10-3|TRBJ1-2|NA|NA
TGTGCCATCAGTGACAGGGCAGGCTACACCTTC
CAISDRAGYTF
>TRBV28|TRBJ1-1|NA|NA
TGTGCCAGCAGTTCCACAGGATTGAACACTGAAGCTTTCTTT
CASSSTGLNTEAFF
>TRBV28|TRBJ2-5|TRBD1|NA
TGTGCCAGCAGTCCCTGGGACAGCCAAGAGACCCAGTACTTC
CASSPWDSQETQYF
>TRBV28|TRBJ2-7|TRBD2|NA
TGTGCCAGCAGTTTCGGGGGAGGGAACGAGCAGTACTTC
CASSFGGGNEQYF
>TRBV18|TRBJ1-1|NA|few
TGTGCCAGCTCTACGGAGGCCGACACTGAAGCTTTCTTT
CASSTEADTEAFF
>TRBV6-6|TRBJ2-1|NA|few
TGTGCCAGCAGTTACATAGTAGGGGCCTACAATGAGCAGTTCTTC
CASSYIVGAYNEQFF
>TRBV7-8|TRBJ2-7|NA|few
TGTGCCAGCAGCTTAGATACCGGTCCCCTCGAGCAGTACTTC
CASSLDTGPLEQYF
>TRBV27|TRBJ1-1|TRBD1|NA
TGTGCCACAGAACGGAGAGGGGGCCTGAACACTGAAGCTTTCTTT
CATERRGGLNTEAFF
>TRBV21-1|TRBJ1-4|NA|NA
TGTGCCAGCAGCCTCCAGTGTGGCACTAATGAAAAACTGTTTTTT
CASSLQCGTNEKLFF
>TRBV5-1|TRBJ1-2|TRBD1|NA
TGCGCCAGCAGCTTGGGACAGGGACCGACCTACACCTTC
CASSLGQGPTYTF
>TRBV5-4|TRBJ2-5|NA|NA
TGTGCCAGCAGCTTGGGCGCGATTCAAGAGACCCAGTACTTC
CASSLGAIQETQYF
>TRBV9|TRBJ2-1|TRBD2|NA
TGTGCCAGCAGCGTAGTGGCGACTAGCGGAAAACCCCCAGGGTCCTACAATGAGCAGTTCTTC
CASSVVATSGKPPGSYNEQFF
>TRBV7-9|TRBJ2-1|TRBD1|NA
TGTGCCAGCACCCTAATGGGACAGGGAGGCAATGAGCAGTTCTTC
CASTLMGQGGNEQFF
>TRBV28|TRBJ1-1|NA|NA
TGTGCCAGCAGGACTCACCCGCGGAACACTGAAGCTTTCTTT
CASRTHPRNTEAFF
>TRBV29-1|TRBJ2-1|TRBD2|few
TGCAGCGTTGAAGTTCCGGAGGGACTAGCATACGATGAGCAGTTCTTC
CSVEVPEGLAYDEQFF
>TRBV4-1|TRBJ2-5|TRBD2|once
TGCGCCAGCAGCCGAGCGGGAGTGGAGACCCAGTACTTC
CASSRAGVETQYF
>TRBV2|TRBJ1-1|TRBD1|NA
TGTGCCAGCGATCTAGACAGGGGGGGCACTGAAGCTTTCTTT
CASDLDRGGTEAFF
>TRBV5-1|TRBJ2-5|TRBD2|NA
TGCGCCAGCAGCTGGGGGACTAGCGGAGTTCAAGAGACCCAGTACTTC
CASSWGTSGVQETQYF
>TRBV10-2|TRBJ2-4|TRBD2|few
TGCGCCAGCAGTGAAGCGGGAGGGACCAAAAACATTCAGTACTTC
CASSEAGGTKNIQYF
>TRBV28|TRBJ2-2|NA|NA
TGTGCCAGCAGTTTTTTGCGGGGGAACACCGGGGAGCTGTTTTTT
CASSFLRGNTGELFF
>TRBV9|TRBJ2-1|TRBD1|NA
TGTGCCAGCAGCCCGCAGGGGGAACCCTACAATGAGCAGTTCTTC
CASSPQGEPYNEQFF
>TRBV18|TRBJ1-4|NA|few
TGTGCCAGCTCCCTTAGTCGGGACTTGAATGAAAAACTGTTTTTT
CASSLSRDLNEKLFF